The next 17 T cell receptor beta chains were all read from a single sample in a study of cytomegalovirus exposure and HLA in healthy donors (dated by TCRdb to about 2017). The library came from the immunoSEQ multiplex PCR assay. For the multiplex PCR, a mixture combining 60 forward primers for TCR Vbeta segments and 13 reverse primers for TCR Jbeta segments was used. TCRdb re-hosts the immuneACCESS table, in-frame sequences only. Its copies lack some clones; in the studies checked, an unresolved V gene accounts for under half of them, and the cause for the rest is not known. A total of some 170,000 clones appear in this sample, roughly 76% of them only once. The ten most abundant clones make up roughly 1.4% of the sample. Sequenced material: PBMCs. Receptors were obtained from a man between 60 and 75 years old in good health and CMV-seronegative.

The CDR3 bases are TGCGCCAGCAGCCAAAAAACAGGGTCACAAGAGACCCAGTACTTC. It specifies CASSQKTGSQETQYF. The genes are TRBV4-3 and TRBJ2-5, with D possibly matching TRBD1 (6 bases). Germline lookup yields CDR1 LGHNA and CDR2 YSLEER. The CDR3 is 15 residues long. Trimming cost V 2 bases and J 2 bases, with 12 bases left between them.

Note on this clone: The junction shows a germline mismatch at one end, possibly a read error. This chain joins TRBV7-6 and TRBJ2-7; D perhaps matches TRBD2 (6 bases). CDR1 and CDR2 from the germline V gene are SGHVS and FNYEAQ. The CDR3 has 11 residues. The CDR3 DNA is TGTGCCAGCAGCCCGGGGGACCGAGTACATTTC. Protein: CASSPGDRVHF.

The V and J genes are TRBV27 and TRBJ1-4, with TRBD1 identical over 8 bases. With 8 bases clipped from V and 2 bases from J, the junction kept 4 bases outside the gene matches. The germline gives CDR1 MNHEY, CDR2 SMNVEV (reference sequence). This CDR3 is 14 amino acids long. In DNA form, the CDR3 reads TGTGCCAGCTCCCACAGGGGGACTAATGAAAAACTGTTTTTT. This gives the protein CASSHRGTNEKLFF.

V is TRBV7-9 and J is TRBJ2-5; 12 bases align to TRBD2. Germline assignment: CDR1 SEHNR and CDR2 FQNEAQ (reference sequence). The CDR3 loop spans 16 amino acids. V trimming: 3 bases; J trimming: 1 base; junction bases outside the gene matches: 3. The CDR3 loop is CASSFTSGGIQETQYF. The CDR3 region has the DNA TGTGCCAGCAGCTTTACTAGCGGGGGGATCCAAGAGACCCAGTACTTC. The entire variable domain, with the rest obtained from reference TRBV7-9 and TRBJ2-5, is as follows: DTGVSQNPRHKITKRGQNVTFRCDPISEHNRLYWYRQTLGQGPEFLTYFQNEAQLEKSRLLSDRFSAERPKGSFSTLEIQRTEQGDSAMYLCASSFTSGGIQETQYFGPGTRLLVL.

This clone occurred once. The chain uses TRBV19 and TRBJ2-5, with 7 nucleotides matching TRBD2. Germline V gene data show CDR1 as LNHDA and CDR2 as SQIVND (reference sequence). The trim removed 11 bases at V and 10 bases at J, leaving 10 bases unmatched. This CDR3 is 11 amino acids long. The CDR3 DNA sequence: TGTGCCTCCCGCTGGGGAGGGAGCCAGTACTTC. It is translated as CASRWGGSQYF.

This clone occurred a few times. The chain has TRBV25-1 and TRBJ2-7; tentatively, D is TRBD2 (5 bases). V lost 7 bases and J 4 bases, leaving 14 bases between the germline ends. Per the germline V gene, CDR1 is MGHDK and CDR2 is SYGVNS. The CDR3 loop spans 13 amino acids. The CDR3 reads CASMRVPSYEQYF. The DNA for the CDR3 is TGTGCCAGCATGAGGGTTCCCTCTTACGAGCAGTACTTC.

The genes are TRBV7-9 and TRBJ1-6; 8 bases map to TRBD1. With 5 bases clipped from V and 5 bases from J, the junction kept 14 bases outside the gene matches. Germline CDR1 is SEHNR and CDR2 is FQNEAQ (reference sequence). The CDR3 contains 18 residues. CDR3 DNA sequence: TGTGCCAGCAGCAGGGACAGGTCCCCGGGTTTTAATAATTCACCCCTCCACTTT. Amino acid sequence: CASSRDRSPGFNNSPLHF.

The chain links TRBV4-1 to TRBJ1-6, with TRBD1 matching over 7 bases. CDR3 size: 15 residues. Trimming cost V 1 base and J 7 bases; bases outside gene matches: 4. CDR1 and CDR2 (germline): MGHRA, YSYEKL. Here the CDR3 reads CASSQVDRENSPLHF. The CDR3 DNA reads TGCGCCAGCAGCCAAGTAGACAGGGAAAATTCACCCCTCCACTTT.

This clone was seen only once. The chain recombines TRBV6-5 with TRBJ2-1, with 13 positions matching TRBD2. CDR1 is MNHEY, CDR2 SVGAGI, per germline. The V and J ends lost 4 bases and 8 bases, in that order; junction bases with no gene match: 8. The length of the CDR3 is 16 residues. CDR3 nucleotide sequence: TGTGCCAGCAGTTGCCTCGGGACTAGCGGGACCTATGAGCAGTTCTTC. Translated: CASSCLGTSGTYEQFF.

The rearrangement joins TRBV9 to TRBJ2-3, with TRBD2 matching over 13 bases. CDR1 is SGDLS and CDR2 is YYNGEE in the germline V gene. The ends lost 4 bases at V and 1 base at J; junction bases unmatched: 18. The CDR3 has 21 residues. The CDR3 sequence: CASSTTTPGLAGVRGTDTQYF. The CDR3 DNA is TGTGCCAGCAGCACTACGACTCCCGGACTAGCGGGAGTTCGTGGCACAGATACGCAGTATTTT.

The rearrangement joins TRBV5-4 to TRBJ1-6; tentatively, D is TRBD1 (6 bases). Deletions cut 0 bases from V and 16 bases from J, with 14 bases between. CDR1 is SGHNT and CDR2 is YYREEE in the germline V gene (reference sequence). The CDR3 loop spans 13 amino acids. CDR3 protein: CASSLGDRQELHF. The CDR3 region has the DNA TGTGCCAGCAGCTTGGGGGATAGACAGGAGCTCCACTTT.

Comments on this clone: At one end, the junction sequence differs from germline, possibly due to a read error. V and J are TRBV28 and TRBJ1-2, with 7 nucleotides matching TRBD1. The CDR3 covers 13 residues. Germline V gives CDR1 MDHEN, CDR2 SYDVKM. CDR3 region: CAGSLDRAYGYTF. The CDR3 region has the DNA TGTGCCGGCAGTTTAGACAGGGCCTATGGCTACACCTTC.

The chain links TRBV25-1 to TRBJ2-2; D perhaps matches TRBD1 (5 bases). Per the germline V gene, CDR1 is MGHDK and CDR2 is SYGVNS. Trimming took off 8 bases at V and 3 bases at J, with 7 bases between the two ends. CDR3 size: 12 residues. The CDR3 sequence: CASDSYTGELFF. CDR3 DNA sequence: TGTGCCAGCGACAGTTACACCGGGGAGCTGTTTTTT.

This clone was seen only a few times. The gene calls are TRBV27 and TRBJ1-6, with 7 bases fitting TRBD1. The CDR3 totals 15 residues. The J segment lost 9 bases and the V segment lost 2 bases, leaving 7 bases of the junction unmatched. The germline CDR1 and CDR2 sequences are MNHEY and SMNVEV (reference sequence). This CDR3 reads CASSLRTGRRSPLHF. The CDR3 DNA reads as TGTGCCAGCAGTTTACGGACAGGTCGGCGTTCACCCCTCCACTTT.

Only one count was recorded for this clone. This sequence joins TRBV21-1 and TRBJ2-5; the tabulated D call, TRBD1, remains unverified against the DNA. TRBV21-1 is labeled a pseudogene. The CDR3 length is 19 residues. The CDR3 nucleotides are TGTGCCAGCAGCAACCCCCAGACTACAGGGTTGGGCAACCAAGAGACCCAGTACTTC. Protein: CASSNPQTTGLGNQETQYF.

This clone was counted between two and nine times. The V call is TRBV7-2, the J call TRBJ2-7; D not resolved. The CDR3 contains 12 residues. V lost 5 bases, J lost 5 bases, and 10 bases lay in between. Per germline, CDR1 SGHTA and CDR2 FQGNSA. In DNA, the CDR3 is TGTGCCAGCAGCCCACTGCGGCACGAGCAGTACTTC. Its protein is CASSPLRHEQYF.

The chain combines TRBV27 with TRBJ2-2; TRBD1 matches at 9 bases. Germline V gene sequence: CDR1 MNHEY, CDR2 SMNVEV (reference sequence). The CDR3 totals 19 residues. Trimming cost V 6 bases and J 0 bases; bases outside gene matches: 14. Here the CDR3 DNA reads TGTGCCAGCAGGCCCGGGACAGGGACCCGGGTTACGAACACCGGGGAGCTGTTTTTT. The encoded protein is CASRPGTGTRVTNTGELFF.